The T cell receptor beta chain described here comes from a study of blood T cell repertoires in COVID-19. Overall study context: The origin of the acute and convalescent COVID-19 samples was the United States, Italy and Spain. The cDNA or gDNA used as material had been derived from T cells, B-cell-depleted T cells, or PBMCs.

The germline V and J ends were trimmed by 0 bases and 4 bases, with 7 bases remaining between them. The CDR3 consists of 13 residues. Germline V gives CDR1 MNHEY, CDR2 SVGAGI. Sequencing was performed with immunoSEQ multiplex PCR; in TCRdb, only in-frame clones are kept and a portion is missing. The data contain around 65,000 clones, around four fifths of them singletons. Sequences were obtained from peripheral blood. The chain recombines TRBV6-5 with TRBJ2-7; D is possibly TRBD2 (6 bases). The receptor was isolated from a man between 65 and 85 years old with acute or convalescent COVID-19. CDR3: CASSYSAGYEQYF. The CDR3 DNA follows: TGTGCCAGCAGTTACTCTGCGGGGTACGAGCAGTACTTC.